These T cell receptor beta chains were read from a single sample in a study of regulatory T cells in long-lasting Graves disease. One entry per CDR3 protein, called by TCRdb with MiXCR from the multiplex PCR reads. Counted here are hundreds of thousands of distinct CDR3 sequences, about 16% occurring once; the ten biggest clones make up 25%. The data also belong to a second study, concerning T cells in Graves' hyperthyroidism and ophthalmopathy.

The sequences come from peripheral blood mononuclear cells (PBMCs), collected at new diagnosis, from a patient treated with antithyroid drugs. All receptors come from a woman between 40 and 65 years old with Graves disease. Both conserved end residues are part of each CDR3. The order of the fields is J gene, V gene, CDR3 protein.

TRBJ2-1	TRBV20-1	CSASGGIYNEQFF
TRBJ2-2	TRBV20-1	CSARSRGPPGELFF
TRBJ2-6	TRBV6-1	CASRERAGANVLTF
TRBJ1-2	TRBV6-1	CASFSPGQAVYGYTF
TRBJ1-2	TRBV4-1	CASSQAPGQAREGYTF
TRBJ2-7	TRBV4-1	CASSQVRTSGTYEQYF
TRBJ1-5	TRBV6-5	CASSYSLFGPQHF
TRBJ2-5	TRBV10-3	CAISEGGAAGGETQYF
TRBJ2-1	TRBV6-1	CASSQTENEQFF
TRBJ2-3	TRBV28	CASSFGGSDTQYF
TRBJ2-3	TRBV11-2	CASSLGGLHGTDTQYF
TRBJ2-1	TRBV15	CATSRVLGQGTYNEQFF
TRBJ1-2	TRBV12-5	CASGLVQRTGNGYTF
TRBJ2-3	TRBV11-2	CASRPLAGGLKTQYF
TRBJ1-2	TRBV5-1	CASAPGVGQPYGYTF
TRBJ1-1	TRBV2	CASSSANTEAFF
TRBJ1-1	TRBV12-3/TRBV12-4	CASSPLQGHTSGTEAFF
TRBJ1-6	TRBV10-3	CAISDTGLYNSPLHF
TRBJ2-3	TRBV6-2/TRBV6-3	CASSEANPWGRLTDTQYF
TRBJ1-4	TRBV20-1	CSARVGGPNEKLFF
TRBJ2-3	TRBV18	CASSPLGTSGAKDTQYF
TRBJ2-3	TRBV3-1	CASRSGGADTQYF
TRBJ1-5	TRBV12-3/TRBV12-4	CASSLAIKTGDSNQPQHF
TRBJ2-1	TRBV5-1	CASSLGGPGEFFNEQFF
TRBJ1-5	TRBV20-1	CSARNPGNQPQHF
TRBJ2-7	TRBV10-3	CAISLTGESYEQYF
TRBJ1-6	TRBV6-2/TRBV6-3	CASSYSLMGESPLHF
TRBJ1-5	TRBV6-2/TRBV6-3	CASSYGGGGNQPQHF
TRBJ2-7	TRBV2	CASSETVGTGISYEQYF
TRBJ2-5	TRBV19	CASSIVFGTPYQETQYF
TRBJ2-1	TRBV6-1	CASSETGLGTNEQFF
TRBJ2-1	TRBV28	CASTERASYNEQFF
TRBJ2-4	TRBV4-1	CASSQEDRSKNIQYF
TRBJ2-5	TRBV14	CASSQDRGAQYF
TRBJ1-3	TRBV2	CASSSSTSPSGNTIYF
TRBJ2-5	TRBV7-9	CASNSAGQETQYF
TRBJ2-7	TRBV7-2	CASNTGGLAAYEQYF
TRBJ2-7	TRBV7-9	CASSYSNSFYEQYF
TRBJ2-3	TRBV10-3	CAISDSATSTDTQYF
TRBJ1-1	TRBV18	CASSPLGGEVDTEAFF
TRBJ2-1	TRBV6-1	CARGDRGVDEQFF
TRBJ1-4	TRBV10-3	CATLKGQGIEKLFF
TRBJ2-7	TRBV7-9	CASSFEEGTYYEQYF
TRBJ2-5	TRBV19	CASKTSGGLFQETQYF
TRBJ2-3	TRBV6-2/TRBV6-3	CASSYSPTSDTQYF
TRBJ1-2	TRBV19	CTSSETSGTGAGYTF